This is a list of T cell receptor beta chains from one sample in a study of CD8 T cells in ankylosing spondylitis. TCRdb re-derived calls from the 5' RACE reads in MiXCR, one entry per CDR3 protein. The table lists fewer than 250,000 distinct CDR3 sequences, 10% of them singletons. Sequences were obtained from blood, either unsorted or a sorted T cell fraction (not recorded which). The receptors originated from a male donor with ankylosing spondylitis or in good health (not recorded which). Each CDR3 is given with its conserved first and last residue. A D gene is named only where the DNA matches it firmly. Size is stated for part of the rows, as once, few or many counts, or as a class when the clone is expanded.

clone_size: .
j_call: TRBJ1-5
d_call: TRBD1
cdr3_length: 15
v_call: TRBV29-1
cdr3_nt: TGCAGCGTTGAAGACCTGGACAGGGGGGCTCAGCCCCAGCATTTT
cdr3_aa: CSVEDLDRGAQPQHF

clone_size: many
j_call: TRBJ1-2
d_call: .
cdr3_length: 14
v_call: TRBV9
cdr3_nt: TGTGCCAGCTCGGAAATAGGGGTCAGCTATGGCTACACCTTC
cdr3_aa: CASSEIGVSYGYTF

clone_size: few
j_call: TRBJ2-2
d_call: TRBD1
cdr3_length: 20
v_call: TRBV28
cdr3_nt: TGTGCCAGCAGTTACTGGACAGGGTCCTCGATTCGGGGGAACACCGGGGAGCTGTTTTTT
cdr3_aa: CASSYWTGSSIRGNTGELFF

clone_size: many
j_call: TRBJ1-4
d_call: TRBD1
cdr3_length: 15
v_call: TRBV12-3/TRBV12-4
cdr3_nt: TGTGCCAGCAGTGGTGGACAGGGGGATAATGAAAAACTGTTTTTT
cdr3_aa: CASSGGQGDNEKLFF

clone_size: many
j_call: TRBJ2-1
d_call: TRBD2
cdr3_length: 16
v_call: TRBV20-1
cdr3_nt: TGCAGTGCTAGCGGGGGGGCCTATTTTTCTATTAATGAGCAGTTCTTC
cdr3_aa: CSASGGAYFSINEQFF

clone_size: many
j_call: TRBJ2-3
d_call: .
cdr3_length: 12
v_call: TRBV5-1
cdr3_nt: TGCGCCAGCAGCCTGAACGAGGATACGCAGTATTTT
cdr3_aa: CASSLNEDTQYF

clone_size: .
j_call: TRBJ2-3
d_call: TRBD2
cdr3_length: 16
v_call: TRBV3-1
cdr3_nt: TGTGCCAGCAGCCCGAGGACTAGCGGGACTGGAGATACGCAGTATTTT
cdr3_aa: CASSPRTSGTGDTQYF

clone_size: many
j_call: TRBJ2-5
d_call: .
cdr3_length: 15
v_call: TRBV7-3
cdr3_nt: TGTGCCAGCAGCACCGGGCCGCGACCTGAAGAGACCCAGTACTTC
cdr3_aa: CASSTGPRPEETQYF

clone_size: many
j_call: TRBJ1-1
d_call: TRBD1
cdr3_length: 14
v_call: TRBV12-3/TRBV12-4
cdr3_nt: TGTGCCAGCAGGCCGACAGGGGAAGGCACTGAAGCTTTCTTT
cdr3_aa: CASRPTGEGTEAFF

clone_size: .
j_call: TRBJ2-3
d_call: TRBD2
cdr3_length: 15
v_call: TRBV18
cdr3_nt: TGTGCCAGCTCATCGACTAGCGGTACCACAGATACGCAGTATTTT
cdr3_aa: CASSSTSGTTDTQYF

clone_size: few
j_call: TRBJ2-1
d_call: TRBD2
cdr3_length: 20
v_call: TRBV11-1
cdr3_nt: TGTGCCAGCATACTCTTTAGCGGGGGAACCGACTTTAGCTCCTACAATGAGCAGTTCTTC
cdr3_aa: CASILFSGGTDFSSYNEQFF

clone_size: few
j_call: TRBJ1-1
d_call: TRBD1
cdr3_length: 11
v_call: TRBV29-1
cdr3_nt: TGCATCAGGGGACAGGGGGCCAACTCTTTCTTT
cdr3_aa: CIRGQGANSFF

clone_size: many
j_call: TRBJ1-1
d_call: .
cdr3_length: 15
v_call: TRBV7-3
cdr3_nt: TGTGCCAGCAGCTCGGGTGATGTTGGGGGAACTGAAGCTTTCTTT
cdr3_aa: CASSSGDVGGTEAFF

clone_size: .
j_call: TRBJ2-5
d_call: TRBD1
cdr3_length: 15
v_call: TRBV15
cdr3_nt: TGTGCCACCAGCAGCAGCCGGACAGGCGGGGAGACCCAGTACTTC
cdr3_aa: CATSSSRTGGETQYF

clone_size: many
j_call: TRBJ1-2
d_call: .
cdr3_length: 14
v_call: TRBV12-3/TRBV12-4
cdr3_nt: TGTGCCAGCAGTTTAGGAGGGCAGCCTTGGGGCTACACCTTC
cdr3_aa: CASSLGGQPWGYTF

clone_size: many
j_call: TRBJ2-1
d_call: TRBD2
cdr3_length: 16
v_call: TRBV5-1
cdr3_nt: TGCGCCAGCAGCGCGACCCGGGACTACAAGGGCAATGAGCAGTTCTTC
cdr3_aa: CASSATRDYKGNEQFF

clone_size: many
j_call: TRBJ2-1
d_call: .
cdr3_length: 13
v_call: TRBV11-2
cdr3_nt: TGCGCCAGCAGCTTGGGCCGGAACAATGAGCAGTTCTTC
cdr3_aa: CASSLGRNNEQFF

clone_size: few
j_call: TRBJ1-5
d_call: TRBD1
cdr3_length: 15
v_call: TRBV5-5
cdr3_nt: TGTGCCAGCAGCTCTGATGGACAGGAGAATCAGCCCCAGCATTTT
cdr3_aa: CASSSDGQENQPQHF

clone_size: once
j_call: TRBJ2-1
d_call: TRBD1
cdr3_length: 15
v_call: TRBV11-2
cdr3_nt: TGTGCCAGCAGCTTTACTGGACAGGAGTTCTACGAGCAGTTCTTC
cdr3_aa: CASSFTGQEFYEQFF

clone_size: .
j_call: TRBJ1-4
d_call: TRBD1
cdr3_length: 15
v_call: TRBV7-9
cdr3_nt: TGTGCCAGCAGGCTCGGGGGACAGGGCGATGAAAAACTGTTTTTT
cdr3_aa: CASRLGGQGDEKLFF

clone_size: few
j_call: TRBJ1-2
d_call: .
cdr3_length: 14
v_call: TRBV28
cdr3_nt: TGTGCCAGCAGGCCTAGGGGCCGGGGGGATGGCTACACCTTC
cdr3_aa: CASRPRGRGDGYTF

clone_size: .
j_call: TRBJ1-5
d_call: .
cdr3_length: 14
v_call: TRBV12-3/TRBV12-4
cdr3_nt: TGTGCCAGCAGTTTTCGCGAGAAATGGGAGCCCCAGCATTTT
cdr3_aa: CASSFREKWEPQHF